These 4 T cell receptor beta chains were all obtained from the same sample, sequenced in a study of blood T cell repertoires in COVID-19. Generated by immunoSEQ multiplex PCR, the TCRdb table keeps only in-frame clones and is missing some. The sample gives around 250,000 clones, approximately 82% of which show up once; around 3.4% is in the top ten. Material for sequencing was peripheral blood. These receptors originate from a woman under 30 with acute or convalescent COVID-19.

The chain joins TRBV2 to TRBJ1-5, with D perhaps TRBD1 (5 bases). CDR1 and CDR2 from the germline V gene are SNHLY and FYNNEI. CDR3 length equals 13 residues. Trimming removed 8 bases at V and 6 bases at J, with 14 bases between. The chain's CDR3 is CASGGDVSQPQHF. DNA for the CDR3: TGTGCCAGCGGGGGGGATGTTAGTCAGCCCCAGCATTTT.

The chain recombines TRBV23-1 with TRBJ2-7, with TRBD2 matching 14 bases. TRBV23-1 is placed among ORFs of uncertain function. This CDR3 is built from 21 residues. V shed 2 bases, J shed 0 bases, and the junction held 15 bases outside the gene matches. The CDR3 is CASSQLTTGLAGAPDSYEQYF. CDR3 coding DNA: TGCGCCAGCAGTCAACTAACCACGGGACTAGCGGGAGCCCCCGACTCCTACGAGCAGTACTTC.

This rearrangement joins TRBV12-3 or TRBV12-4 to TRBJ2-2; weak D call: TRBD1 (5 bases). The CDR3 contains 13 residues. V was cut by 6 bases and J by 6 bases, with 11 bases left in between. The CDR3 DNA reads as TGTGCCAGCAGGCCCACAGGTCCCGGGGAGCTGTTTTTT. This sequence encodes CASRPTGPGELFF.

This clone was seen just once. V gene TRBV21-1 combines with J gene TRBJ2-7; the table assigns TRBD1, which was not confirmed against the DNA. TRBV21-1 has pseudogene status. The CDR3 consists of 17 residues. The CDR3 nucleotides are TGTGCCAGCAGCCTGATTAGACGACAGGGAGACTCCCACGAGCAGTACTTC. It specifies CASSLIRRQGDSHEQYF.